This TCR beta chain emerged from a study of blood T cell dynamics during melanoma immunotherapy. Study-level information: Standard first-line treatment here was pembrolizumab or nivolumab plus ipilimumab in metastatic melanoma. Study-wide points: It remained unknown if the driving T cell clones were melanoma-specific.

Time point here: week 3, after first cycle of checkpoint inhibitor. Sampling occurred pretreatment (T0) and at week 3 (W3), after cycle one of checkpoint blockade. The CDR3 is 15 amino acids. Germline loops: CDR1 MNHNS, CDR2 SASEGT. V shed 3 bases, J shed 7 bases, and the junction held 6 bases outside the gene matches. DNA loading was fixed at about 0.35 ug for all bulk PBMC samples. Clones were sequenced by immunoSEQ multiplex PCR, and TCRdb holds only the in-frame ones, with some missing. The table records roughly 4,700 clones, around 78% of them present only once. As for this clone: Its antigen is currently unknown.

The chain combines TRBV6-1 with TRBJ1-6; 7 nucleotides match TRBD1. This sequence was found in a human donor with melanoma. Sequences were derived from blood, sampled from a patient treated with checkpoint blockade. In DNA form, the CDR3 reads TGTGCCAGCAGTGACGATCAGGGGGGGAATTCACCCCTCCACTTT. Translated: CASSDDQGGNSPLHF.